This T cell receptor beta chain is from a study of shared clonotypes between healthy human individuals. Overall study findings and caveats: Blood was the only sampled material, and tissue repertoires likely differ. The low donor count limited represented genetic and exposure-history diversity.

In the case of this clone: Its specificity is not known.

DNA at about 200 ng, about 30,000 T cell genomes, went into sorted-subset replicate PCRs. This table comes from immunoSEQ multiplex PCR, and its TCRdb copy is limited to in-frame clones, with some not included. The sample yields over 2 million clones, about 95% seen once. V was clipped by 0 bases and J by 3 bases, with 12 bases between them. From germline, CDR1 is SGDLS and CDR2 YYNGEE. This CDR3 is built from 15 residues. The chain joins TRBV9 to TRBJ2-5, with D uncertain. The TCR originated in a man between 18 and 35 years old in good health. The sample comprised naive CD4+ T cells sorted from blood. Described subset: CD45RA+ positively selected. In DNA form, the CDR3 reads TGTGCCAGCAGCGTAGGCCCCTCCGGTGAAGAGACCCAGTACTTC. Protein: CASSVGPSGEETQYF.